This T cell receptor (beta chain) appears in the sequencing data of a study of shared clonotypes between healthy human individuals (dated by TCRdb to the early 2020s). Notes on the research overall: The cohort included a few men and a couple of women between 18 and 49 years of age. For each donor, CD4 naive and CD4 memory were each given three plates, CD8 naive was given two plates, and CD8 memory was given one plate. The study deeply sequenced blood TCR repertoires of five healthy adults to estimate repertoire size and the extent of clonotype sharing between individuals. Different laboratories and diverse techniques were used to prepare libraries and sequence TCR repertoires, to increase sequencing depth and limit assay-specific biases. Per donor, leukapheresis produced somewhere between about 0.94 and 10 billion PBMCs.

What the research found in general, with its limitations: Naive subsets generally had larger estimated clonotype richness than memory subsets. Approximately 5% of naive CD4, around 3.5% of naive CD8, 2.3% of memory CD4, and about 0.4% of memory CD8 clonotypes were shared across a few donors. Sampling was limited to blood, and TCR repertoires in tissue likely differ from TCR repertoires in blood. Rarefaction of sorted-subset datasets indicated incomplete sequencing despite the large sequencing depth. Clonotypes shared by all four sorted-subset donors showed higher generation probabilities than non-shared clonotypes. Based on pairwise subsampling, the degree of clonotype sharing among donors was expected to be affected by sequencing depth. The small number of donors limited the genetic and exposure-history diversity represented.

Using the deep immunoSEQ assay, multiplex PCR amplified TCR CDR3 regions from genomic DNA. Extracted genomic DNA from each cell subset was spread evenly across all wells of several immunoSEQ 96-well plates, with each plate serving as a replicate. For sorted subsets, 150 to 250 ng of genomic DNA, equivalent to 30,000 or so T cell genomes, went into each replicate PCR. Purified libraries were quantified with a Qubit 3.0 fluorometer, sized on a Bioanalyzer 2100, and re-quantified with the KAPA Library Quantification kit. Every immunoSEQ 96-well plate was sequenced on a dedicated single-read 150-cycle Illumina NextSeq 550 flow cell. The original methods were these. Because the immunoSEQ output held only junctional sequences and lacked quality scores, the filtering could not match the filtering applied to full-length reads. Sequences were annotated with PyIR, a Python wrapper for IgBLAST v1.9, using IMGT germline references to assign V/J genes and CDR3. Any read was removed if the V/J assignment was weak (E-value above 1e-6), the CDR3 was missing, or the read contained stop codons, out-of-frame junctions, or ambiguous translated residues. V3J clonotypes were defined as sequences sharing an identical inferred V gene, J gene, and CDR3 amino acid sequence. Percentage overlap between repertoires was calculated by dividing the number of shared unique clonotypes by the size of the smaller repertoire. Repertoire richness was assessed with RTK rarefaction, the Chao1 estimator, and Recon v2.1 estimates of unobserved clonotypes. Generation probabilities were computed with OLGA for all TCRbeta clonotypes obtained by the gDNA method from a handful of donors. TCRdb's version of the immuneACCESS table is confined to in-frame rearrangements and falls short of the full clone set. An unresolved V gene accounts for under half of the shortfall where checked; the remainder is of unknown origin. That table supplies the V and J calls and clone size; D and trimming were determined from the DNA. The sample includes roughly 1 million clones, with approximately 68% observed a single time. The ten largest clonotypes hold approximately 1.5% of the sample.

For CDR1 and CDR2, the germline V gene lists SNHLY and FYNNEI. The CDR3 covers 13 residues, taking in both the cysteine and the phenylalanine. Just CDR3 DNA is preserved here, 39 bases in frame from base 1. The junction carries 10 bases between V and J, which are trimmed by 6 bases and 1 base respectively. The donors were healthy, HIV-negative adults with no recently reported acute infections or vaccinations. Every donor was a Caucasian adult residing in Nashville, Tennessee, USA. CD4+ T cells were enriched by magnetic negative selection, after which naive cells were positively selected on CD45RA and the negative fraction was taken as the memory subset. Blood was collected by leukapheresis, and PBMCs were isolated by Ficoll-Histopaque density gradient centrifugation and then cryopreserved in liquid nitrogen vapor phase. Purity and quantity of every magnetically sorted T cell population were checked by analytical flow cytometry. Genomic DNA was isolated from every sorted fraction and measured by UV absorbance on a Nanodrop 2000c.

As concerns this clone: What antigen it recognizes has not been identified. No much larger clone exists at a distance of one base, and base qualities are not known.

The sequencing sample was made of memory CD4+ T cells sorted from blood. In light of the paper, this sample's cell subset or site label describes: CD45RA-negative fraction. In this chain, TRBV2 is recombined with TRBJ2-7; no D gene is confidently identified. The TCR was taken from a man between 18 and 29 years old in good health. DNA sequence: TGTGCCAGCAGGACGGACGGATCCTACGAGCAGTACTTC. This sequence encodes CASRTDGSYEQYF.